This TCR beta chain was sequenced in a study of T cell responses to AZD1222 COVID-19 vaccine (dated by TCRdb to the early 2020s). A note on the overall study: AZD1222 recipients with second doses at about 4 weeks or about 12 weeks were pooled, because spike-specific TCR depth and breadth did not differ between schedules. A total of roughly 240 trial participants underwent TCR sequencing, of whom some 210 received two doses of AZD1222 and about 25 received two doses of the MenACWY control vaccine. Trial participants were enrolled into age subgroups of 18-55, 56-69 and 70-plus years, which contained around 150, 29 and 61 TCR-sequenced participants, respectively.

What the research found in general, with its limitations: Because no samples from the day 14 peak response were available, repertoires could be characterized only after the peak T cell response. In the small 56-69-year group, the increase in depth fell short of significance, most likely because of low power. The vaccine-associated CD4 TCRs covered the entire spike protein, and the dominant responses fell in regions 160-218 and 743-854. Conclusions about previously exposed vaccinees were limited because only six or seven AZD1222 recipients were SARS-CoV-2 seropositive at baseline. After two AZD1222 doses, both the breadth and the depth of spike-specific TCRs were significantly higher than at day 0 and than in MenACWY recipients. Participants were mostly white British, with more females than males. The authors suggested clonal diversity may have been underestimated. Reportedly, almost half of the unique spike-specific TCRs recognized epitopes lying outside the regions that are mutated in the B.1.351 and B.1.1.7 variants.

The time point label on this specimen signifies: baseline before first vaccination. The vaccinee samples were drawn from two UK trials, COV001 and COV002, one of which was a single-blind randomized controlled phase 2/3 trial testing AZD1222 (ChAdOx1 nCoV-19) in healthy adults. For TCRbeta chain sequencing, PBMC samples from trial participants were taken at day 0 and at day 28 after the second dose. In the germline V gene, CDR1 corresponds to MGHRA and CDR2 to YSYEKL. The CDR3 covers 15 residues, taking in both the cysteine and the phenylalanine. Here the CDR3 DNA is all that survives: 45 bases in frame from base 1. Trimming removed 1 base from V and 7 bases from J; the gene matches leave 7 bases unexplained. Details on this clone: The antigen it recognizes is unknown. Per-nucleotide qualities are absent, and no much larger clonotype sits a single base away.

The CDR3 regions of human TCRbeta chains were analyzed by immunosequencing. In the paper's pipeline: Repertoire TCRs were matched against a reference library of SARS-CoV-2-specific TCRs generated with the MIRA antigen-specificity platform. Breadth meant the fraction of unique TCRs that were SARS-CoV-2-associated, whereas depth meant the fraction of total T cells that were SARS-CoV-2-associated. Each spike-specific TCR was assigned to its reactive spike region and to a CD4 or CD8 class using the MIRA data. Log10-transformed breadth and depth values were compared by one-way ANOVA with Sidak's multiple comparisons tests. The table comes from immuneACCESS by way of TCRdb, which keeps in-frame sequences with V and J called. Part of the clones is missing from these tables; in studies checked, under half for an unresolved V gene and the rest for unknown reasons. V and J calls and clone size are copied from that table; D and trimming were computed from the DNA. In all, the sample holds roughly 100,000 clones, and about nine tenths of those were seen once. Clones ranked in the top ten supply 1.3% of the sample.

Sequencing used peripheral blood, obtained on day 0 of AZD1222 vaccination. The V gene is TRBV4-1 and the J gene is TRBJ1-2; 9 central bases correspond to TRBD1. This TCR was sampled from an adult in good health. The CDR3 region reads CASSQVPGQGGGYTF. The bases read TGCGCCAGCAGCCAAGTGCCGGGACAGGGAGGTGGCTACACCTTC.